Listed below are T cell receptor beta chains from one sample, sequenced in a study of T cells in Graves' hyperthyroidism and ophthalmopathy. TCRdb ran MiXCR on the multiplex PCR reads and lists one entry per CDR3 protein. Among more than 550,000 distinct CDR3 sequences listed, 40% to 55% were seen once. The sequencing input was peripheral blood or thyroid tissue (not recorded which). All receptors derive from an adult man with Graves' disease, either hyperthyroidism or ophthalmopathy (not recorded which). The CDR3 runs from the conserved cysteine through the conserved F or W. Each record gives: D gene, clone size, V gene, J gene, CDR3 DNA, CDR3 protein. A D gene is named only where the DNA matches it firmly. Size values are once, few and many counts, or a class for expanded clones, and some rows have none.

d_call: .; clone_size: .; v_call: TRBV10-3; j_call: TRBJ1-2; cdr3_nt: TGTGCCATCAGTGGAAGGGACGGGGGCTACACCTTC; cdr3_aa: CAISGRDGGYTF
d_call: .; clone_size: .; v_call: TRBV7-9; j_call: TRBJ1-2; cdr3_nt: TGTGCCAGCAGCTTTAATAGCGGCAGGATAAACTATGGCTACACCTTC; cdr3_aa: CASSFNSGRINYGYTF
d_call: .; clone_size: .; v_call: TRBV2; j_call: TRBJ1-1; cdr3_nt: TGTGCCAGCAGTGAAAACCCGGACACTGAAGCTTTCTTT; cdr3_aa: CASSENPDTEAFF
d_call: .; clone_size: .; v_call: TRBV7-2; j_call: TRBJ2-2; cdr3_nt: TGTGCCAGCAGCTTAGTTGGAGGGGCTGGGGAGCTGTTTTTT; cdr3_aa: CASSLVGGAGELFF
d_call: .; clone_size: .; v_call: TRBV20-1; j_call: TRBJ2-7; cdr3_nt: TGCAGTGCTAGAGATAGGGCTAGCGTCGACGAGCAGTACTTC; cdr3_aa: CSARDRASVDEQYF
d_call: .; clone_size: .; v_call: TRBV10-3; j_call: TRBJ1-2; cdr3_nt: TGTGCCATCAGCGGTGGGCTTTCTAACTATGGCTACACCTTC; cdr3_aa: CAISGGLSNYGYTF
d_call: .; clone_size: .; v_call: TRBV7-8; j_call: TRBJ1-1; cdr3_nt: TGTGCCCTATCAAACGACTGGGACACTGAAGCTTTCTTT; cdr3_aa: CALSNDWDTEAFF
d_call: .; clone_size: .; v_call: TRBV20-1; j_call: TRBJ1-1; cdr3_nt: TGCAGTGCTAGAGATCCTGCTCTCAACACTGAAGCTTTCTTT; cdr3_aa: CSARDPALNTEAFF
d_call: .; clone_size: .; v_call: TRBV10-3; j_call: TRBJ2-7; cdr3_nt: TGTGCCATCAGTGAGTCCCGGGGGCGCTTGACAGAGCAGTGCTTC; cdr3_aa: CAISESRGRLTEQCF
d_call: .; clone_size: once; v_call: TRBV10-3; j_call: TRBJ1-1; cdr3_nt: TGTGCCATCAGTGAGCCAGGGAACACTGAAGCTTTCTTT; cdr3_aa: CAISEPGNTEAFF
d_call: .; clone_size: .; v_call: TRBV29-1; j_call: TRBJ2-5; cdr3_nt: TGCAGCGTTGAAAGGAGACGAACGGGTGGAAAGACCCAGTACTTC; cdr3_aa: CSVERRRTGGKTQYF
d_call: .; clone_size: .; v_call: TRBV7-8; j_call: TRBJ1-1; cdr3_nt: TGTGCCAGCAGCCCAAGTCGGGTAAACACTGAAGCTTTCTTT; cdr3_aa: CASSPSRVNTEAFF
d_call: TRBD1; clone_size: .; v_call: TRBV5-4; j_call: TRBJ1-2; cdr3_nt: TGTGCCAGCAGCCCGAGGGACAGGGAAGACTATGGCTACACCTTC; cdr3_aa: CASSPRDREDYGYTF
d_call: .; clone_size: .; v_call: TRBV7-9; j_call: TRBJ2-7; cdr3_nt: TGTGCCAGCAGCTTAGGGCGGCTAGCGAACTACGAGCAGTACTTC; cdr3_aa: CASSLGRLANYEQYF
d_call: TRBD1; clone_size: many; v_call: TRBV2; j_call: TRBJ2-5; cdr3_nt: TGTGCCAGCAGTGGGACAGGGACCGAGACCCAGTACTTC; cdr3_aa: CASSGTGTETQYF
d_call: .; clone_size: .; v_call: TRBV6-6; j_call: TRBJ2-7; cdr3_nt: TGTGCCAGCAGAAAGGCACCGGGGAACTCCTACGAGCAGTACTTC; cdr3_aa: CASRKAPGNSYEQYF
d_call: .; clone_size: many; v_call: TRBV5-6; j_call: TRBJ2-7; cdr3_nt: TGTGCCAGCAGCGGAGCGGGCAGCTACGAGCAGTACTTC; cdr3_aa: CASSGAGSYEQYF
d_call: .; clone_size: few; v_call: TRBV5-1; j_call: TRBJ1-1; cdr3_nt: TGCGCCAGCAGCTACGGTCGGGAAGGGAGCACTGAAGCTTTCTTT; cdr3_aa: CASSYGREGSTEAFF
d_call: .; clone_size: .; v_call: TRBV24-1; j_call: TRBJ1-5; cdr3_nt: TGTGCCACCAGTGATTCAAGGACGGCAAATCAGCCCCAGCATTTT; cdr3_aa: CATSDSRTANQPQHF
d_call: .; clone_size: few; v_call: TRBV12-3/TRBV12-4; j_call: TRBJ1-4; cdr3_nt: TGTGCCAGCAGTTTGTCCGCCAGCGGTGAAAAACTGTTTTTT; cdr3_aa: CASSLSASGEKLFF
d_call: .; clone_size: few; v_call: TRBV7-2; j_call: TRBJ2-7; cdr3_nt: TGTGCCAGCAGCACGAAGTTCGAGCAGTACTTC; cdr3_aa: CASSTKFEQYF
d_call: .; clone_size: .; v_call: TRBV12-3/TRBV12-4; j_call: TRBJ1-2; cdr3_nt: TGTGCCAGCAGTTTTGGGGGACCCAGACCCCTCAGGCACTATGGCTACACCTTC; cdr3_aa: CASSFGGPRPLRHYGYTF
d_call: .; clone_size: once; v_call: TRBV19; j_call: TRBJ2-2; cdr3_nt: TGTGCCAGTACGCCGGAAGGGAGGAACACCGGGGAGCTGTTTTTT; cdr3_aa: CASTPEGRNTGELFF
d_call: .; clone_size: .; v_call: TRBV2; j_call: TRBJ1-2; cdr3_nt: TGTGCCAGCAGGACAGGACACGGGAACTATGGCTACACCTTC; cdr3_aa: CASRTGHGNYGYTF
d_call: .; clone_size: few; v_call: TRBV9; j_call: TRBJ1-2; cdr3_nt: TGTGCCAGCAGCGTGCGAGACAGAGGGTACGGGGCCTATGGCTACACCTTC; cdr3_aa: CASSVRDRGYGAYGYTF
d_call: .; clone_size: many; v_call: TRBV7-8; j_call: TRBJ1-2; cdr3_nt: TGTGCCAGCAGCTCCACCCTCAGGGGCCATGGCTACACCTTC; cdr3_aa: CASSSTLRGHGYTF
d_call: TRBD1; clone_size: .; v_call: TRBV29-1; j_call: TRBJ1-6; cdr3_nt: TGCAGCGCGGGTGACAGGGGGTTAAGGAATTCACCCCTCCACTTT; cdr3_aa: CSAGDRGLRNSPLHF
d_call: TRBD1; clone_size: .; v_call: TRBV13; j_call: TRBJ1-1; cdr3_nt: TGTGCCAGCAGCTCTCGGACAGGTTGGAACACTGAAGCTTTCTTT; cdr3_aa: CASSSRTGWNTEAFF
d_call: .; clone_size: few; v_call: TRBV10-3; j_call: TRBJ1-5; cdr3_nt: TGTGCCATCACGGTCCGGGAGGGCCTCATGATCAATCAGCCCCAGCATTTT; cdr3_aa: CAITVREGLMINQPQHF
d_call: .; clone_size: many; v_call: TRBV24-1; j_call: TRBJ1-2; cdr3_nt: TGTGCCACCAGTGATTCGGCCAGGGCCTATGGCTACACCTTC; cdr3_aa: CATSDSARAYGYTF
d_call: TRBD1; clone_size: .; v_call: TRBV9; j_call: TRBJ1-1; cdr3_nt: TGTGCCAGCAGCCAAGGGACAGGGACCACTGAAGCTTTCTTT; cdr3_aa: CASSQGTGTTEAFF
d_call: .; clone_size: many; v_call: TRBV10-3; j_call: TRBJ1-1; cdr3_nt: TGTGCCACCTTGGGGGATATGAACACTGAAGCTTTCTTT; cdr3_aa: CATLGDMNTEAFF
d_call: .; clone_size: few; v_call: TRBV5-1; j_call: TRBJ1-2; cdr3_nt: TGCGCCAGCAGCTTGGCTGGGCCAACTAACTATGGCTACACCTTC; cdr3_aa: CASSLAGPTNYGYTF
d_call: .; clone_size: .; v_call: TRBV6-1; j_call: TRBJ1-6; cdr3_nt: TGTGCCAGCAGTGAAGAAACCGAGTATAATTCACCCCTCCACTTT; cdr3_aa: CASSEETEYNSPLHF
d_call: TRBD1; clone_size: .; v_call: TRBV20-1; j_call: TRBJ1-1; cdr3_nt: TGCAGTGCACCCGTCACAGGGGTTATTGAAGCTTTCTTT; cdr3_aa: CSAPVTGVIEAFF
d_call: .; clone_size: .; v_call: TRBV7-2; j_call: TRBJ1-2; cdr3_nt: TGTGCCAGCAGCCTCCAGCGGTATGGCTACACCTTC; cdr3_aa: CASSLQRYGYTF
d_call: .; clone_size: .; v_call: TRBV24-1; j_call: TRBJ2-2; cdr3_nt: TGTGCCACCAGTGATGGGGGGAGGTACACCGGGGAGCTGTTTTTT; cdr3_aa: CATSDGGRYTGELFF
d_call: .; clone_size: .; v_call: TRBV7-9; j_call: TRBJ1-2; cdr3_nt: TGTGCCAGCAGCTTTAGACCGACCGATAGCTACACCTTC; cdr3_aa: CASSFRPTDSYTF
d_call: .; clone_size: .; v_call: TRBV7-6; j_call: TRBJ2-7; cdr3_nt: TGTGCCAGCAGCTTAGCTGGCAGACTTTACGAGCAGTACTTC; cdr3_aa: CASSLAGRLYEQYF
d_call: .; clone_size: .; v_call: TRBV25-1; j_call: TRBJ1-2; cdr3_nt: TGTGCCAGCAGGACCCCGGGGGTCGACTATGGCTACACCTTC; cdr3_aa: CASRTPGVDYGYTF
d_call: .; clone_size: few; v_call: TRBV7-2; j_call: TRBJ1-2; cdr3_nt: TGTGCCAGCAGCCGAGGTGTAGGCTCCGGGGTTAACTATGGCTACACCTTC; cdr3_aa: CASSRGVGSGVNYGYTF
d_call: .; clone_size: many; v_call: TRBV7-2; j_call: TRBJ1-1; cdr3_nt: TGTGCCAGCAGCCAGGTTCAATCGGGGAAGAACACTGAAGCTTTCTTT; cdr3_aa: CASSQVQSGKNTEAFF
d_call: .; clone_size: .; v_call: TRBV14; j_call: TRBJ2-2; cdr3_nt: TGTGCCAGCAGCCTACACGCGAACACCGGGGAGCTGTTTTTT; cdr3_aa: CASSLHANTGELFF
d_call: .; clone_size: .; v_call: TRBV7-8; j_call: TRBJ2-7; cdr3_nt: TGTGCCTCCGGGTGGTTCAGCGGCGAGCAGTACTTC; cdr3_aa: CASGWFSGEQYF
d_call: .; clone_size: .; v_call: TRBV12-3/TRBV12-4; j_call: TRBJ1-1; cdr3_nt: TGTGCCAGCAGTTTTAGCTCCGGCAACACTGAAGCTTTCTTT; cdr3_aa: CASSFSSGNTEAFF
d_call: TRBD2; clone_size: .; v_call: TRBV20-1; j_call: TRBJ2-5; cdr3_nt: TGCAGTGCCGGGACTAGAATTGACACCCAGTACTTC; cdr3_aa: CSAGTRIDTQYF
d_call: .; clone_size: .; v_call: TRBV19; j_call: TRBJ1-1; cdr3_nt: TGTGCCAGTAGTATGGGTGGGGGCTTGGCCACTGAAGCTTTCTTT; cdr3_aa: CASSMGGGLATEAFF
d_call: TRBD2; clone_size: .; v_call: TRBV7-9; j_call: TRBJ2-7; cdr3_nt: TGTGCCAGCAGCCAAGACCCGGGACTAGACTACGAGCAGTACTTC; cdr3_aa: CASSQDPGLDYEQYF
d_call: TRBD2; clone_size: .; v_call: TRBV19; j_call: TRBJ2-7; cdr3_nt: TGTGCCAGCAGCTTCCCACGGGGGGGTGACGAGCAGTACTTC; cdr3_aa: CASSFPRGGDEQYF
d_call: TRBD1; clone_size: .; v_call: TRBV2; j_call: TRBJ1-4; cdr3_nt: TGTGCCAGCAGTTTACGGGGACAGTATGAAAAACTGTTTTTT; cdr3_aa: CASSLRGQYEKLFF